The 10 T cell receptor beta chains presented below share a single source sample, sequenced in a study of CD8+ T cells in alopecia areata. Treatment described: oral pan-JAK inhibitor, 5-10 mg twice daily. RNA extraction was followed by reverse transcription into cDNA, which acted as the sequencing template. Data came from immunoSEQ multiplex PCR; TCRdb stores just in-frame clones and leaves some out. The sample records 150,000 to 200,000 clones, about 60% being singletons. Sequenced material: CD4+ T cells sorted from blood, taken at week 24, from a patient treated with tofacitinib. The receptors were gathered from a human donor with alopecia areata.

The chain links TRBV7-9 to TRBJ2-5, with 7 bases aligning to TRBD1. CDR3 length: 14 residues. J lost 4 bases, V lost 5 bases, and 7 bases had no gene match. CDR1 SEHNR and CDR2 FQNEAQ come from the germline V gene (reference sequence). As DNA, the CDR3 is TGTGCCAGCAGCCTAGGGGGCTCAGGAGAGACCCAGTACTTC. This translates into CASSLGGSGETQYF. The full variable domain, with the rest looked up from reference TRBV7-9 and TRBJ2-5, is DTGVSQNPRHKITKRGQNVTFRCDPISEHNRLYWYRQTLGQGPEFLTYFQNEAQLEKSRLLSDRFSAERPKGSFSTLEIQRTEQGDSAMYLCASSLGGSGETQYFGPGTRLLVL.

This clone was recorded a few times. The CDR3 spells CASSLSRVNPRTDTQYF. CDR3 nucleotides: TGCGCCAGCAGCTTGTCGCGGGTGAACCCGCGCACAGATACGCAGTATTTT. V and J are TRBV5-1 and TRBJ2-3, with TRBD2 as a possible D gene (5 bases). Germline V gene data show CDR1 as SGHRS and CDR2 as YFSETQ. The CDR3 consists of 17 residues. Deletions cut 1 base from V and 1 base from J, with 16 bases between.

CDR3 DNA sequence: TGTGCCAGCTCGGCGGAACAGCCCGGAGATGAAAAACTGTTTTTT. Its protein product is CASSAEQPGDEKLFF. This sequence joins TRBV18 and TRBJ1-4; D is undetermined. The V gene lost 6 bases and the J gene lost 6 bases, with 17 bases spanning the gap. The CDR3 totals 15 residues. In germline, CDR1 is KGHSH, CDR2 LQKENI.

The CDR3 DNA reads as TGTGCCAGCAGCTTAGGCCTAGGGGATGGCTACACCTTC. Translation gives CASSLGLGDGYTF. The chain recombines TRBV13 with TRBJ1-2; TRBD1 is a possible D gene (5 bases). Trimming shortened V by 0 bases and J by 6 bases, and 8 bases separated the two germline ends. CDR3 length: 13 amino acids. CDR1 PRHDT and CDR2 FYEKMQ come from the germline V gene (reference sequence).

The chain recombines TRBV15 with TRBJ1-2; D is unclear. The ends were cut back, 0 bases at V and 8 bases at J, with 16 bases in the middle. This CDR3 region has 15 residues. Looked up from germline, CDR1 is LNHNV and CDR2 is YYDKDF (reference sequence). The chain's CDR3 is CATSRDLVGSGGYTF. In DNA, the CDR3 is TGTGCCACCAGCAGAGATCTTGTTGGGAGTGGGGGCTACACCTTC.

This clone was seen a handful of times. DNA of the CDR3: TGTGCCAGCAGCGTGGGACAGCGAGGGGCTCAGCCCCAGCATTTT. This gives the protein CASSVGQRGAQPQHF. The rearrangement links TRBV6-1 to TRBJ1-5; 7 bases fit TRBD1. V gave up 6 bases and J gave up 6 bases; unmatched junction bases: 11. Germline V lookup: CDR1 MNHNS, CDR2 SASEGT. The CDR3 covers 15 residues.

In its sample, this clone was seen a few times. The chain recombines TRBV29-1 with TRBJ2-7; D remains unclear. The germline V and J ends were trimmed by 5 bases and 4 bases, with 15 bases remaining between them. This CDR3 contains 13 residues. CDR1 and CDR2 (germline): SQVTM, ANQGSEA. CDR3 nucleotide sequence: TGCAGCGTTCCGGGTGTTGCAGATTACGAGCAGTACTTC. This translates into CSVPGVADYEQYF.

The rearrangement joins TRBV11-2 to TRBJ2-7; tentative D call: TRBD2 (5 bases). The CDR3 contains 15 residues. From germline, CDR1 is SGHAT and CDR2 FQNNGV. V was clipped by 5 bases and J by 0 bases, with 14 bases between them. The DNA of the CDR3 is TGTGCCAGCAGCAGCCGGACTGCCGGCTCCTACGAGCAGTACTTC. This codes for CASSSRTAGSYEQYF.

Concerning this clone itself: At the DNA level, this CDR3 is encoded by other sequences in the same sample as well. The chain couples TRBV9 to TRBJ2-1; a possible D gene is TRBD2 (5 bases). In germline, CDR1 is SGDLS, CDR2 YYNGEE. The length of the CDR3 is 11 residues. Trimming shortened V by 1 base and J by 10 bases, and 6 bases separated the two germline ends. CDR3 loop: CASSVRGEQFF. CDR3 DNA: TGTGCCAGCAGCGTACGAGGGGAGCAGTTCTTC.

This clone was counted a single time. The chain carries TRBV7-2 and TRBJ2-3, with no clear D. Germline V gives CDR1 SGHTA, CDR2 FQGNSA. Trimming took 9 bases from V and 2 from J, leaving 6 bases between them. The CDR3 is 11 residues long. The CDR3 DNA reads TGTGCCAGAGCCACCACAGATACGCAGTATTTT. Its protein product is CARATTDTQYF.